A selection of T cell receptor beta chains follows, all from one sample in a study of CD8+CD57+ T cells in acquired aplastic anemia. One entry per CDR3 protein, called by TCRdb with MiXCR from the reads. Found here are more than 150,000 distinct CDR3 sequences, around 50% of them singletons; the top ten hold 10% to 15%. The sequencing input was sorted CD4+, CD8+, or CD8+CD57+ T cells (not recorded which) from PBMCs. Receptors originate from a human donor with aplastic anemia. Each CDR3 is given with its conserved first and last residue. A D gene is named only where the DNA matches it firmly. Clone size is not always given. Where it is, it says once, few, many or a class for expanded clones.

size: few; length: 14; D: NA; J: TRBJ2-7; V: TRBV15; DNA: TGTGCCACCAGTCCTGCCCGGGGAATCTACGAGCAGTACTTC; CDR3: CATSPARGIYEQYF
size: NA; length: 15; D: NA; J: TRBJ1-1; V: TRBV10-2; DNA: TGCGCCAGCAGGGAAGTCGCAGGACCGAACACTGAAGCTTTCTTT; CDR3: CASREVAGPNTEAFF
size: few; length: 13; D: NA; J: TRBJ1-3; V: TRBV27; DNA: TGTGCCAGCTCGCAGGGGAGGGGAAACACCATATATTTT; CDR3: CASSQGRGNTIYF
size: many; length: 13; D: NA; J: TRBJ1-2; V: TRBV12-3/TRBV12-4; DNA: TGTGCCAGCAGTCCGGGTAGCAGCTATGGCTACACCTTC; CDR3: CASSPGSSYGYTF
size: many; length: 14; D: TRBD1; J: TRBJ1-2; V: TRBV12-3/TRBV12-4; DNA: TGTGCCAGCAGTGGGACAGGGATGAGCTATGGCTACACCTTC; CDR3: CASSGTGMSYGYTF
size: NA; length: 11; D: NA; J: TRBJ2-2; V: TRBV19; DNA: TGTGCCAGTAATCGGGCCGGGGAGCTGTTTTTT; CDR3: CASNRAGELFF
size: NA; length: 13; D: NA; J: TRBJ2-1; V: TRBV2; DNA: TGTGCCAGCAGTGTTCTGGGCGACAATGAGCAGTTCTTC; CDR3: CASSVLGDNEQFF
size: NA; length: 13; D: TRBD1; J: TRBJ2-7; V: TRBV5-6; DNA: TGTGCCAGCAGCTTCTACAGGGGGCTCGAGCAGTACTTC; CDR3: CASSFYRGLEQYF
size: many; length: 13; D: NA; J: TRBJ1-6; V: TRBV7-2; DNA: TGTGCCAGCAGCTTCTCTGGGGATTCACCCCTCCACTTT; CDR3: CASSFSGDSPLHF
size: many; length: 15; D: TRBD1; J: TRBJ2-7; V: TRBV20-1; DNA: TGCAGTGCTACCCCCCTGCGGGGACAGGGCTACGAGCAGTACTTC; CDR3: CSATPLRGQGYEQYF
size: many; length: 15; D: NA; J: TRBJ2-6; V: TRBV2; DNA: TGTGCCAGCAGTTCGAGGATCTCTGGGGCCAACGTCCTGACTTTC; CDR3: CASSSRISGANVLTF
size: NA; length: 15; D: TRBD1; J: TRBJ2-5; V: TRBV25-1; DNA: TGTGCCAGCAGCGAAGGACAGGGGAGGGCAAAGACCCAGTACTTC; CDR3: CASSEGQGRAKTQYF
size: once; length: 12; D: NA; J: TRBJ1-1; V: TRBV2; DNA: TGTGCCAGCGCTAGGGGCGCCACTGAAGCTTTCTTT; CDR3: CASARGATEAFF
size: NA; length: 16; D: TRBD1; J: TRBJ2-7; V: TRBV11-2; DNA: TGTGCCAGCAGCCCCGACCCGGACAGGGCGGGGTACGAGCAGTACTTC; CDR3: CASSPDPDRAGYEQYF
size: few; length: 15; D: TRBD2; J: TRBJ2-2; V: TRBV6-1; DNA: TGTGCCAGCAGGCGGACTAGCGGGGATTTCGGGGAGCTGTTTTTT; CDR3: CASRRTSGDFGELFF
size: few; length: 13; D: NA; J: TRBJ1-6; V: TRBV7-3; DNA: TGTGCCAGCAGCTTAACCGTTAATTCACCCCTCCACTTT; CDR3: CASSLTVNSPLHF
size: few; length: 14; D: NA; J: TRBJ2-7; V: TRBV19; DNA: TGTGCCAGTAGTATAAAAGTACAGACCTACGAGCAGTACTTC; CDR3: CASSIKVQTYEQYF
size: many; length: 14; D: TRBD1; J: TRBJ1-1; V: TRBV20-1; DNA: TGCAGTGCTACCCAGACAGGGAGAGAGCAAGAAGCTTTCTTT; CDR3: CSATQTGREQEAFF
size: NA; length: 13; D: NA; J: TRBJ2-2; V: TRBV2; DNA: TGTGCCACCAGTGATTCCGACACCGGGGAGCTGTTTTTT; CDR3: CATSDSDTGELFF
size: NA; length: 15; D: TRBD2; J: TRBJ2-1; V: TRBV19; DNA: TGTGCCAGTAGCCACGGACTAGAGCCTTACAATGAGCAGTTCTTC; CDR3: CASSHGLEPYNEQFF
size: NA; length: 14; D: TRBD2; J: TRBJ2-7; V: TRBV7-9; DNA: TGTGCCAGCAGCACCTCCGGGACTACCTACGAGCAGTACTTC; CDR3: CASSTSGTTYEQYF
size: NA; length: 11; D: TRBD1; J: TRBJ1-2; V: TRBV20-1; DNA: TGCGGTGCTAGGGACAGGGGCGGCTACACCTTC; CDR3: CGARDRGGYTF
size: NA; length: 13; D: TRBD2; J: TRBJ2-1; V: TRBV10-3; DNA: TGTGCCATCAGTCCCGTGGGGGGGAATGAGCAGTTCTTC; CDR3: CAISPVGGNEQFF
size: many; length: 13; D: NA; J: TRBJ1-1; V: TRBV5-1; DNA: TGCGCCAGCAGGACAGACATGAACACTGAAGCTTTCTTT; CDR3: CASRTDMNTEAFF
size: NA; length: 18; D: TRBD2; J: TRBJ2-1; V: TRBV20-1; DNA: TGCAGTGCTAGAGATCTCAGGACTAGCGGGGGCCCGTACAATGAGCAGTTCTTC; CDR3: CSARDLRTSGGPYNEQFF
size: NA; length: 14; D: NA; J: TRBJ1-1; V: TRBV2; DNA: TGTGCCAGCCTTCCCCCCGTGACGGGCACTGAAGCTTTCTTT; CDR3: CASLPPVTGTEAFF